This T cell receptor (beta chain) was identified in a study of beta chain features in type 1 diabetes. The sequenced template was cDNA made from the entire isolated RNA. Here immunoSEQ multiplex PCR was the method, and the copy in TCRdb shows in-frame clones only, minus some. The data contain about 900,000 clones, about a sixth of them seen just once; the ten biggest clones take up about 0.02%. This clone turned up a few times. The specimen was naive CD4+ T cells from blood. The receptor was isolated from a woman aged 18-29 years in good health.

The CDR3 sequence is CASSIRGDSYEQYF. CDR3 DNA sequence: TGTGCCAGTAGTATACGGGGGGACTCCTACGAGCAGTACTTC. The chain employs TRBV19 and TRBJ2-7, with 7 bases that match TRBD2. This CDR3 contains 14 residues. Per germline, CDR1 LNHDA and CDR2 SQIVND (reference sequence). V shed 2 bases, J shed 0 bases, and the junction held 1 base outside the gene matches.